Below, one TCR beta chain is given with its context. Its antigen is not yet known. No clone much larger than this one lies a single base away; base qualities are absent. One collaborating source in Seattle enrolled patients during active infection and followed them longitudinally through the course of disease. The collaborating institutions used their own protocols to collect whole blood in K2EDTA tubes. For TCRbeta analysis, collaborator samples were shipped as frozen whole blood, as isolated PBMCs, or as DNA extracted from either sample type. The data originate from a study of blood T cell repertoires in COVID-19 (TCRdb year 2020). General notes on the study: Collaborator samples came from the United States, Italy and Spain and covered acute and convalescent phases of COVID-19. The samples were drawn from two sources: the first 160 participants of the ongoing ImmuneRACE study, and fewer than 1,500 subjects contributed by 6 global collaborators. A freely available public database, intended as a resource for researchers studying the immune response to SARS-CoV-2, is where the repertoires were released. A de-identified subject ID, COVID-19 status, age in years and sex were almost always included in the sample metadata. Deeply sampled blood TCRbeta repertoires from subjects exposed to, actively infected with, or recovered from COVID-19 were included in the dataset. The material from the prospective study consisted of cDNA or gDNA derived from T cells, B-cell-depleted T cells, or PBMCs. Where available, HLA class I and class II types were taken from metadata supplied by the sample provider and were not determined by assay-based typing.

The immunoSEQ Assay, a bias-controlled multiplex PCR, was used to amplify TCRbeta CDR3 regions from genomic DNA. Per the authors' processing: The number of nucleated cells in each sample was estimated by amplification of reference gene primers within the assay. Sequence reads were collapsed and filtered to measure the absolute abundance of every unique TCRbeta CDR3 rearrangement. For each sample, productive Simpson clonality was calculated as the square root of Simpson's diversity index over productive rearrangements. TCRdb provides this immuneACCESS table in a form limited to in-frame rearrangements. Some clones are lacking; in checked studies, under half of them reflect an unresolved V gene, and why the rest are absent is not known. V and J calls and clone size are as listed in that table; D and trimming were resolved from the DNA. Within this sample are 540,000 or so clones, with about 89% of them counted one time only. Of the sample, roughly 7.4% falls within the top ten clones.

The research as a whole found: Clinical and demographic metadata were provided uncurated, with the amount varying by source and participant.

Source material: peripheral blood. The receptor comes from a woman aged 50 to 60 with COVID-19, enrolled during active disease.

The DNA is as follows: TGTGCCAGCAGCCCCGACAGGGAAAGGCCCCAGCATTTT. Translation gives CASSPDRERPQHF. Recombination linked TRBV6-4 to TRBJ1-5; TRBD1 matches 7 bases in the middle. The cysteine opens and the phenylalanine closes a CDR3 of 13 amino acids. Solely the CDR3 DNA is kept, with 39 bases framed from the first base. Ends trimmed: V by 6 bases, J by 9 bases; bases unmatched to a gene: 8. The CDR1 and CDR2 encoded by the germline V gene are MRHNA and SNTAGT.